The text below deals with one TCR beta chain. Its antigen remains unidentified. UMIs bearing a 6-nucleotide sample barcode were added through template switching. Reprocessing the 5' RACE reads, TCRdb reports a single entry for every CDR3 protein and omits DNA. The record lists 400,000 to 500,000 distinct CDR3 sequences, of which the ten most abundant hold 2% to 3%. CDR1 MNHEY and CDR2 SVGAGI come from the germline V gene. This CDR3 contains 18 residues. The blood volume drawn from each donor was 2 to 3 ml. It was from whole blood, with no T cell sorting, that total RNA was isolated. The data were taken from a study of monozygotic twins with inflammatory bowel disease. General study points: A distinction between different T cell subtypes was not possible.

The material sequenced was blood. V is TRBV6-5 and J is TRBJ2-3; the TCRdb D gene call, TRBD2, has no DNA to confirm it. This clonotype originated in a human donor with ulcerative colitis or Crohn's disease, or a healthy co-twin of an affected twin (not recorded which). Here the CDR3 reads CASSYTGTSGGRADTQYF.